Only a few counts were recorded for the clone carrying this T cell receptor (beta chain). The entry originates in a study of blood T cell repertoires in COVID-19. Study-level background: COVID-19 samples from acute and convalescent phases originated in the United States, Italy and Spain. Sources were T cells, B-cell-depleted T cells, or PBMCs; the material itself was cDNA or gDNA.

The CDR3 totals 11 residues. V lost 6 bases to trimming and J lost 6 bases, with 9 bases between them. Per the original methods: Counts of nucleated cells, estimated from reference gene primer amplification, were obtained. Measured with immunoSEQ multiplex PCR; TCRdb has only the in-frame clones, and not every one. That table is the source of V, J and clone size, and D and trimming were worked out from the DNA. This sample has approximately 190,000 clones; 87% occur once, and the top ten carry 20% to 25%. The sequencing sample was made of peripheral blood. This chain links TRBV12-3 or TRBV12-4 with TRBJ2-7; no firm D call. The origin of this receptor is a man between 60 and 70 years old with active or convalescent COVID-19. CDR3 DNA: TGTGCCAGCAGCCTAGGATTCGAGCAGTACTTC. It translates to CASSLGFEQYF.